The following is a T cell receptor (beta chain) sequence with its context. As handled by the study authors: Amplification of reference gene primers provided the estimated nucleated cell counts. Profiling relied on immunoSEQ multiplex PCR, and the TCRdb table lists in-frame clones only, not all of them. Clone size and V and J calls were adopted from that table, with D and trimming inferred from the DNA. The sample has over 130,000 clones; roughly 80% are singletons. This sample was included in a study of blood T cell repertoires in COVID-19. On the study more broadly: Whether acute or convalescent, the COVID-19 samples came from the United States, Italy and Spain. PBMCs, B-cell-depleted T cells, or T cells provided the cDNA or gDNA that made up the material.

The CDR3 is made up of 14 amino acids. Germline V gene lookup returns CDR1 MDHEN and CDR2 SYDVKM. Trimming cost V 5 bases and J 1 base; bases outside gene matches: 4. The sequenced material came from peripheral blood. This clonotype originated in a woman aged 60-75 years with acute or convalescent COVID-19. This chain connects TRBV28 to TRBJ2-7, with 8 positions matching TRBD1. The CDR3, as DNA: TGTGCCAGCAGTCGTGGGGACAGGTCCTACGAGCAGTACTTC. Amino acids: CASSRGDRSYEQYF. The whole variable domain, filled in from reference TRBV28 and TRBJ2-7, reads DVKVTQSSRYLVKRTGEKVFLECVQDMDHENMFWYRQDPGLGLRLIYFSYDVKMKEKGDIPEGYSVSREKKERFSLILESASTNQTSMYLCASSRGDRSYEQYFGPGTRLTVT.